These T cell receptor beta chains were read from a single sample in a study of cytomegalovirus exposure and HLA in healthy donors. The method was immunoSEQ multiplex PCR; TCRdb's version includes in-frame clones alone and lacks a portion of them. The repertoire holds about 120,000 clones, roughly three fifths seen once, with roughly 8.6% in the top ten. The sequenced sample was PBMCs. These receptors came from a woman aged 40 to 55 in good health and CMV-seropositive. Both conserved end residues are part of each CDR3. Fields, in order: clone size, J gene, V gene, D gene, CDR3 DNA, CDR3 protein. D genes are given only for firm matches. A clone size is listed for some rows: how often the clone was seen (once, few, many), or a class if it is expanded.

clone_size: .; j_call: TRBJ1-1; v_call: TRBV6-5; d_call: TRBD1; cdr3_nt: TGTGCCAGCAGTGACAGGGCCTGGAAGGCTGAAGCTTTCTTT; cdr3_aa: CASSDRAWKAEAFF
clone_size: .; j_call: TRBJ1-1; v_call: TRBV6-1; d_call: .; cdr3_nt: TGTGCCAGCAGTGGGGGGAGGGGGGGCGGCAGAACTGAAGCTTTCTTT; cdr3_aa: CASSGGRGGGRTEAFF
clone_size: .; j_call: TRBJ2-7; v_call: TRBV5-4; d_call: TRBD1; cdr3_nt: TGTGCCAGCAGCTCCGCCCTAGGACAGGATTATTCCTACGAGCAGTACTTC; cdr3_aa: CASSSALGQDYSYEQYF
clone_size: .; j_call: TRBJ2-3; v_call: TRBV7-2; d_call: TRBD2; cdr3_nt: TGTGCCAGCAGCTTAGGGCTAGCGGGGCCAGATACGCAGTATTTT; cdr3_aa: CASSLGLAGPDTQYF
clone_size: .; j_call: TRBJ2-7; v_call: TRBV6-5; d_call: TRBD2; cdr3_nt: TGTGCCAGCAGTTACCTCCAAGCGGGGCCCGGAGAGCAGTACTTC; cdr3_aa: CASSYLQAGPGEQYF
clone_size: .; j_call: TRBJ1-5; v_call: TRBV28; d_call: .; cdr3_nt: TGTGCCAGCAGTTTTGACAGGCGGATCAATCAGCCCCAGCATTTT; cdr3_aa: CASSFDRRINQPQHF
clone_size: .; j_call: TRBJ1-2; v_call: TRBV10-3; d_call: .; cdr3_nt: TGTGCCATCGACGGGACACCGAACTATGGCTACACCTTC; cdr3_aa: CAIDGTPNYGYTF
clone_size: few; j_call: TRBJ1-1; v_call: TRBV27; d_call: TRBD1; cdr3_nt: TGTGCCAGCAGTCCCAGACAGGGGAGGAACACTGAAGCTTTCTTT; cdr3_aa: CASSPRQGRNTEAFF
clone_size: .; j_call: TRBJ2-2; v_call: TRBV5-1; d_call: TRBD1; cdr3_nt: TGCGCCAGCAGGTGGACAGGGGCGGATCGGACCGGGGAGCTGTTTTTT; cdr3_aa: CASRWTGADRTGELFF
clone_size: once; j_call: TRBJ2-1; v_call: TRBV4-1; d_call: .; cdr3_nt: TGCGCCAGCAGCCAAGATCCGGGAGTGGTTAGTGAGCAGTTCTTC; cdr3_aa: CASSQDPGVVSEQFF
clone_size: .; j_call: TRBJ1-1; v_call: TRBV5-4; d_call: .; cdr3_nt: TGTGCCAGCAGCTTGGTACAGGGTGTAAACACTGAAGCTTTCTTT; cdr3_aa: CASSLVQGVNTEAFF
clone_size: .; j_call: TRBJ2-2; v_call: TRBV5-6; d_call: TRBD2; cdr3_nt: TGTGCCAGCAGCTTTGGGACTAGCGGGAAGGGAGTAACCGGGGAGCTGTTTTTT; cdr3_aa: CASSFGTSGKGVTGELFF
clone_size: .; j_call: TRBJ1-2; v_call: TRBV5-1; d_call: .; cdr3_nt: TGCGCCAGCAGCTTGCCGACGTCAGGGTATGGCTACACCTTC; cdr3_aa: CASSLPTSGYGYTF
clone_size: .; j_call: TRBJ2-7; v_call: TRBV28; d_call: .; cdr3_nt: TGTGCCAGCAGCTCCGGGACACCCTCCTACGAGCAGTACTTC; cdr3_aa: CASSSGTPSYEQYF
clone_size: .; j_call: TRBJ1-6; v_call: TRBV6-1; d_call: .; cdr3_nt: TGTGCCAGCAGTGGATTGGGGGGCTCCTATAATTCACCCCTCCACTTT; cdr3_aa: CASSGLGGSYNSPLHF
clone_size: .; j_call: TRBJ1-5; v_call: TRBV28; d_call: TRBD1; cdr3_nt: TGTGCCAGCAGTTTGGACAGGCTTATCAATCAGCCCCAGCATTTT; cdr3_aa: CASSLDRLINQPQHF
clone_size: .; j_call: TRBJ1-4; v_call: TRBV5-4; d_call: .; cdr3_nt: TGTGCCAGCAGCTTGGCCACAGGGAGAACTAATGAAAAACTGTTTTTT; cdr3_aa: CASSLATGRTNEKLFF
clone_size: .; j_call: TRBJ2-5; v_call: TRBV2; d_call: TRBD2; cdr3_nt: TGTGCCAGTAATATGGGGTGGACTAGCGGACAAGAGACCCAGTACTTC; cdr3_aa: CASNMGWTSGQETQYF
clone_size: once; j_call: TRBJ2-2; v_call: TRBV5-4; d_call: TRBD2; cdr3_nt: TGTGCCAGCAGCTTGGAACTAGCGGGAAGGGGTGGGGAGCTGTTTTTT; cdr3_aa: CASSLELAGRGGELFF
clone_size: few; j_call: TRBJ1-2; v_call: TRBV21-1; d_call: .; cdr3_nt: TGTGCCAGCAGCAAGAAGGAGAGAGGCTACACCTTC; cdr3_aa: CASSKKERGYTF
clone_size: once; j_call: TRBJ1-1; v_call: TRBV19; d_call: .; cdr3_nt: TGTGCCAGTAGTCTCCTCCGGACACTGAACACTGAAGCTTTCTTT; cdr3_aa: CASSLLRTLNTEAFF
clone_size: .; j_call: TRBJ2-4; v_call: TRBV2; d_call: .; cdr3_nt: TGTGCCAGTGACAGGCGACTAGCCAAAAACATTCAGTACTTC; cdr3_aa: CASDRRLAKNIQYF
clone_size: once; j_call: TRBJ2-2; v_call: TRBV28; d_call: TRBD2; cdr3_nt: TGTGCCAGCAGTCCGGGGGGGGCCGGGGAGCTGTTTTTT; cdr3_aa: CASSPGGAGELFF
clone_size: .; j_call: TRBJ2-1; v_call: TRBV13; d_call: TRBD2; cdr3_nt: TGTGCCAGCAGCTTGGGGCCTAGCGGGAGGGCCCTCGGATCCTACAATGAGCAGTTCTTC; cdr3_aa: CASSLGPSGRALGSYNEQFF
clone_size: once; j_call: TRBJ2-2; v_call: TRBV10-3; d_call: TRBD1; cdr3_nt: TGTGCCATCAGTGAGTCGGGACAGTACACCGGGGAGCTGTTTTTT; cdr3_aa: CAISESGQYTGELFF
clone_size: .; j_call: TRBJ2-1; v_call: TRBV6-1; d_call: TRBD2; cdr3_nt: TGTGCCAGCAGTGAGGGACTAGACTCCTACAATGAGCAGTTCTTC; cdr3_aa: CASSEGLDSYNEQFF
clone_size: .; j_call: TRBJ1-1; v_call: TRBV27; d_call: .; cdr3_nt: TGTGCCAGCAGGACCTCAGGGACTGAAGCTTTCTTT; cdr3_aa: CASRTSGTEAFF
clone_size: .; j_call: TRBJ1-2; v_call: TRBV5-6; d_call: .; cdr3_nt: TGTGCCAGCAGCTTGGACCCGGGGAAGGTAGTAGGTGGCTACACCTTC; cdr3_aa: CASSLDPGKVVGGYTF
clone_size: .; j_call: TRBJ2-5; v_call: TRBV7-8; d_call: TRBD1; cdr3_nt: TGTGCCAGCAACCAACGGACAGGGGGCAGCGAGACCCAGTACTTC; cdr3_aa: CASNQRTGGSETQYF